The 9 T cell receptor beta chains given below trace back to one sample, sequenced in a study of blood T cells in healthy people across ages. Using a J-beta primer mix together with a sample-barcoded 5' primer, a second PCR was run for roughly 7 to 11 cycles. A single record per CDR3 protein comes from TCRdb applying MiXCR to the 5' RACE reads. The sample lists fewer than 1,000,000 distinct CDR3 sequences, around half occurring once. The sample consisted of blood. All receptors derive from an elderly man in good health.

The chain couples TRBV2 to TRBJ2-7; D is ambiguous. Germline CDR1 reads SNHLY; CDR2 reads FYNNEI. The CDR3 runs 13 residues. V lost 5 bases, J lost 2 bases, and 10 bases lay in between. The CDR3 DNA follows: TGTGCCAGCAGTCCTATAAAAACCTACGAGCAGTACTTC. It is translated as CASSPIKTYEQYF.

The chain uses TRBV20-1 and TRBJ2-5, with a tentative D call TRBD1 (5 bases). Between the trimmed V and J ends, which lost 3 bases and 2 bases, there was a span of 16 bases. This CDR3 has 15 residues. CDR1 and CDR2 (germline): DFQATT, SNEGSKA (reference sequence). CDR3 region: CSASSGKSQQETQYF. In DNA form, the CDR3 reads TGCAGTGCTAGCTCAGGGAAGTCGCAACAAGAGACCCAGTACTTC.

This clonotype appeared a few times. The CDR3 bases are TGTGCCAGCAGTGTCGTAACTAGCGGCCTCTACAATGAGCAGTTCTTC. Translating it yields CASSVVTSGLYNEQFF. The rearrangement joins TRBV28 to TRBJ2-1, with TRBD2 matching 8 bases. The V gene's germline CDR1 is MDHEN and CDR2 SYDVKM. V was clipped by 5 bases and J by 3 bases; unmatched bases: 9. The CDR3 is 16 amino acids.

The chain has TRBV12-3 or TRBV12-4 and TRBJ1-1; 7 bases are a match to TRBD1. With 11 bases clipped from V and 0 bases from J, the junction kept 9 bases outside the gene matches. The CDR3 length is 14 residues. This CDR3 reads CASQVGTVNTEAFF. The CDR3 bases are TGTGCCTCGCAAGTAGGGACAGTGAACACTGAAGCTTTCTTT.

This clonotype was counted only a few times. V and J are TRBV4-3 and TRBJ2-3; 7 positions match TRBD2. CDR1 is LGHNA, CDR2 YSLEER, per germline. CDR3 length: 16 residues. V lost 0 bases, J lost 2 bases, and 5 bases stayed unmatched. The CDR3 DNA reads TGCGCCAGCAGCCAAGAGGCTAGCGGATACACAGATACGCAGTATTTT. This gives the protein CASSQEASGYTDTQYF.

Ten or more counts support this clonotype. The chain uses TRBV4-2 and TRBJ2-5; D is ambiguous. The germline gives CDR1 LGHNA, CDR2 YNFKEQ. This CDR3 has 14 residues. V gave up 2 bases and J gave up 2 bases, with 9 bases separating them. CDR3 coding DNA: TGTGCCAGCAGCCAAACTGGAGTTCAAGAGACCCAGTACTTC. Its protein is CASSQTGVQETQYF.

Notes on this clonotype: The CDR3 end shows no conserved phenylalanine or tryptophan, and so a read error is likely. The chain employs TRBV14 and TRBJ2-1; D not resolved. Germline CDR1 and CDR2: SGHDN and FVKESK. This CDR3 is 15 amino acids long. Trimming removed 2 bases at V and 3 bases at J, with 11 bases between. The CDR3 nucleotides are TGTGCCAGCAGCCAACCCATGTTGAACTACAATGAGCAGTTCTTA. Protein: CASSQPMLNYNEQFL.

This clonotype has at least ten counts. This chain connects TRBV5-1 to TRBJ2-3; D is unclear. This CDR3 contains 14 residues. Trimming took 1 base from V and 6 from J, leaving 12 bases between them. Germline V gives CDR1 SGHRS, CDR2 YFSETQ. The CDR3 spells CASSLSSLLDTQYF. CDR3 nucleotide sequence: TGCGCCAGCAGCTTGAGTTCCCTATTGGATACGCAGTATTTT.

The sample holds a few counts of this clonotype. This chain links TRBV5-1 with TRBJ2-7, with D unresolved. The CDR3 is made up of 13 amino acids. Germline loops: CDR1 SGHRS, CDR2 YFSETQ. The V end was cut by 2 bases, the J end by 2 bases, with 8 bases between. This CDR3 is CASSFQSTYEQYF. Here the CDR3 DNA reads TGCGCCAGCAGCTTCCAAAGCACCTACGAGCAGTACTTC. The full variable domain, in which reference TRBV5-1 and TRBJ2-7 provide the parts outside the CDR3, is KAGVTQTPRYLIKTRGQQVTLSCSPISGHRSVSWYQQTPGQGLQFLFEYFSETQRNKGNFPGRFSGRQFSNSRSEMNVSTLELGDSALYLCASSFQSTYEQYFGPGTRLTVT.